This TCR beta chain appears in the sequencing data of a study of response to subunit inactivated influenza vaccine. Study observations and caveats: After each seasonal influenza vaccination, few new T cells are recruited, the authors suggested.

TCRdb recomputed calls from the RT-PCR reads with MiXCR, one row per CDR3 protein. The table lists some 500,000 distinct CDR3 sequences, under 15% of them singletons. V lost 6 bases and J lost 0, with 7 bases in between. There are 13 residues in the CDR3. Ten or more counts support this clonotype. Its target is not known. The V and J genes are TRBV12-3 or TRBV12-4 and TRBJ2-3; D remains unclear. The sequence came from a man over 45 who received an inactivated influenza vaccine. Sample: PBMCs from blood, taken roughly 46 days after vaccination. CDR3 protein: CASRWGSTDTQYF. As DNA, the CDR3 is TGTGCCAGCAGGTGGGGAAGCACAGATACGCAGTATTTT.